The clone carrying this T cell receptor beta chain was seen a handful of times. The V gene end was trimmed by 5 bases and the J gene end by 5 bases; junction bases not matched to a gene: 4. This CDR3 spans 15 amino acids. The record originates from a study of molecular identifiers for immune sequencing clone quantification. The authors sorted naive CD8 T cells as CD8+CD4-CCR7+CD45RA+. Methods described previously were used for bulk TCR libraries, and listed TCR primers were applied. TCRdb re-analysed the PCR reads in MiXCR, keeping a single row per CDR3 protein. This sample has 350,000 or so distinct CDR3 sequences, with about a fifth found just once.

The rearrangement links TRBV12-3 or TRBV12-4 to TRBJ2-3, with 13 bases aligning to TRBD2. The material sequenced was naive CD8+ T cells from blood, with Jurkat cell RNA spiked in. The subset denotes: FACS-sorted CD8+CD4-CCR7+CD45RA+ naive T cells. This receptor was taken from a human donor in good health. Some libraries in this study had Jurkat cell RNA spiked in. Written as DNA, the CDR3 is TGTGCCAGCAGTCGGACTAGCGGGGGTGAAGATACGCAGTATTTT. Its protein is CASSRTSGGEDTQYF.